The rows below give T cell receptor beta chains drawn from one sample of a study of Graves' ophthalmopathy and Graves' hyperthyroidism. TCRdb reanalysed the multiplex PCR reads using MiXCR and keeps one entry per CDR3 protein. The sample holds 350,000 to 400,000 distinct CDR3 sequences, approximately 20% seen once. The sequencing sample was made of peripheral blood. These receptors were taken from a woman younger than 30 with Graves' ophthalmopathy. The CDR3 runs from the conserved cysteine through the conserved F or W. D genes are given only for firm matches. Only some rows state a clone size, as once, few, many or a class for expanded clones.

J gene | clone size | D gene | CDR3 length | V gene | CDR3 DNA | CDR3 protein
TRBJ2-5 | many | - | 13 | TRBV28 | TGTGCCAGCAGGAGGGTTGGGCAAGAGACCCAGTACTTC | CASRRVGQETQYF
TRBJ2-7 | many | - | 11 | TRBV28 | TGTGCCACGGGGAATATTTACGAGCAGTACTTC | CATGNIYEQYF
TRBJ1-1 | - | TRBD1 | 15 | TRBV19 | TGTGCCAGTAGTCTGCACGGGACAGTGAACACTGAAGCTTTCTTT | CASSLHGTVNTEAFF
TRBJ2-7 | many | TRBD2 | 15 | TRBV28 | TGTGCCAGCAGTTTAACTAGCGGGAACGCCTACGAGCAGTACTTC | CASSLTSGNAYEQYF
TRBJ1-5 | many | - | 15 | TRBV7-2 | TGTGCCAGCAGCTTAGGGGTAGGGGGGGATCAGCCCCAGCATTTT | CASSLGVGGDQPQHF
TRBJ2-5 | many | TRBD2 | 15 | TRBV28 | TGTGCCAGCAGTTTAGGGGGGGACGGCGGAAAGACCCAGTACTTC | CASSLGGDGGKTQYF
TRBJ1-5 | many | - | 14 | TRBV27 | TGTGCCAGCTCCCCGGGATCGAGCAATCAGCCCCAGCATTTT | CASSPGSSNQPQHF
TRBJ2-7 | - | - | 15 | TRBV6-1 | TGTGCCAGCAGTGAAGAAGATAGCGGCTCCTACGAGCAGTACTTC | CASSEEDSGSYEQYF
TRBJ2-7 | few | - | 15 | TRBV6-2/TRBV6-3 | TGTGCCAGCAGTTATAAGCTAGTCAACTCCTACGAGCAGTACTTC | CASSYKLVNSYEQYF
TRBJ2-7 | many | - | 15 | TRBV20-1 | TGCAGTGCTAGAGATAACAGGGCGGGCTCCTACGAGCAGTACTTC | CSARDNRAGSYEQYF
TRBJ1-1 | many | - | 11 | TRBV6-2/TRBV6-3 | TGTGCCAGCAGACGCACCTATGCGGCTTTCTTT | CASRRTYAAFF
TRBJ2-2 | - | - | 15 | TRBV7-3 | TGTGCCAGCACCCCGGGACTCCCACCGGCCGGGGAGCTGTTTTTT | CASTPGLPPAGELFF
TRBJ1-1 | many | - | 14 | TRBV6-5 | TGTGCCAGCAGTTACTCAAGGGGTACCACTGAAGCTTTCTTT | CASSYSRGTTEAFF
TRBJ1-2 | many | - | 12 | TRBV14 | TGTGCCAGCAGCCAAGGGACTTATGGCTACACCTTC | CASSQGTYGYTF
TRBJ1-5 | many | - | 15 | TRBV19 | TGTGCCAGTAGTCCCCGGGACGGAATATTTCAGCCCCAGCATTTT | CASSPRDGIFQPQHF
TRBJ1-1 | many | - | 16 | TRBV30 | TGTGCCTGGAGTGGTGTTATTCGAAGGGATGCCACTGAAGCTTTCTTT | CAWSGVIRRDATEAFF
TRBJ2-7 | - | TRBD2 | 14 | TRBV6-1 | TGTGCCAGCAGTGATGGCGGGAGTGCCGACGAGCAGTACTTC | CASSDGGSADEQYF
TRBJ2-2 | - | - | 16 | TRBV12-3/TRBV12-4 | TGTGCCAGCAGTTCGAAGGGACACGTGAACACCGGGGAGCTGTTTTTT | CASSSKGHVNTGELFF
TRBJ2-4 | many | TRBD1 | 15 | TRBV12-3/TRBV12-4 | TGTGCCAGCAGTAAGACAGGGGAGGCCAAAAACATTCAGTACTTC | CASSKTGEAKNIQYF
TRBJ2-2 | many | - | 13 | TRBV28 | TGTGCCAGCAGTTTTGGGAAGACCGGGGAGCTGTTTTTT | CASSFGKTGELFF
TRBJ2-3 | many | TRBD2 | 16 | TRBV15 | TGTGCCACCAGCAGAGAAAAGCAGGCGGGGGGAACGACGCAGTATTTT | CATSREKQAGGTTQYF
TRBJ1-1 | many | - | 13 | TRBV28 | TGTGCCAGCAGTTTATCTAGGTACACTGAAGCTTTCTTT | CASSLSRYTEAFF
TRBJ1-2 | - | - | 14 | TRBV30 | TGTGCCTGGAGTGCATATTCAGGGGACTATGGCTACACCTTC | CAWSAYSGDYGYTF
TRBJ1-5 | - | TRBD1 | 13 | TRBV28 | TGTGCCAGCAGTTTGCAGGGGGGGCAGCCCCAGAATTTT | CASSLQGGQPQNF
TRBJ2-7 | many | - | 15 | TRBV12-3/TRBV12-4 | TGTGCCAGCAGTCCAGCACCGGGGCGAGGGGGAGAGCAGTACTTC | CASSPAPGRGGEQYF
TRBJ1-2 | many | - | 14 | TRBV6-2/TRBV6-3 | TGTGCCAGCAGTGTGATCGACAACAACTATGGCTACACCTTC | CASSVIDNNYGYTF